The 21 T cell receptor beta chains listed next were all sequenced from one sample in a study of T cell responses to AZD1222 COVID-19 vaccine. TCRdb keeps only in-frame clones here, not all; method: immunoSEQ multiplex PCR. The repertoire holds about 110,000 clones, 89% seen once, with less than 8% in the top ten. The source material was peripheral blood, sampled on day 0 of AZD1222 vaccination. The receptor source for this set is an adult in good health.

V usage is TRBV19 and J usage is TRBJ1-1, with 9 positions matching TRBD1. The germline V gene has CDR1 LNHDA and CDR2 SQIVND (reference sequence). J was trimmed by 5 bases and V by 5 bases; bases with no gene match: 6. This CDR3 contains 14 residues. The CDR3 protein is CASSGGQGRTEAFF. The CDR3 DNA reads as TGTGCCAGTAGTGGGGGACAGGGAAGAACTGAAGCTTTCTTT.

The gene calls are TRBV2 and TRBJ1-5; 8 nucleotides line up with TRBD1. The V gene's germline CDR1 is SNHLY and CDR2 FYNNEI. The CDR3 runs to 15 residues. With V trimmed by 5 bases and J by 5 bases, 8 bases remained unmatched. The CDR3, as DNA: TGTGCCAGCAGTCCCGGACAGGGACGCCATCAGCCCCAGCATTTT. Its translation: CASSPGQGRHQPQHF.

V and J are TRBV3-1 (or the pseudogene TRBV3-2) and TRBJ1-2; D not certain. The V and J ends lost 1 base and 2 bases respectively, with 14 bases between them. This CDR3 region has 16 residues. Per the germline V gene, CDR1 is LGHDT and CDR2 is YNNKEL (reference sequence). The CDR3 DNA sequence: TGTGCCAGCAGCCAAGGCTTGGGAGGGTTGAACTATGGCTACACCTTC. It encodes CASSQGLGGLNYGYTF.

The gene calls are TRBV18 and TRBJ1-3; D unclear. V was trimmed by 6 bases and J by 0 bases, leaving 6 bases between them. Looked up from germline, CDR1 is KGHSH and CDR2 is LQKENI. The CDR3 spans 13 residues. In DNA, the CDR3 is TGTGCCAGCTCCGGGAGCTCTGGAAACACCATATATTTT. Its protein product is CASSGSSGNTIYF.

This clone is a singleton in its sample. The J gene is TRBJ1-5, the V gene TRBV30, with 8 bases lining up with TRBD1. The length of the CDR3 is 16 residues. Germline V gives CDR1 GTSNPN, CDR2 SVGIG (reference sequence). With V trimmed by 1 base and J by 6 bases, 11 bases remained unmatched. CDR3 region: CAWSASLTGVSQPQHF. The CDR3, as DNA: TGTGCCTGGAGTGCCTCCCTGACAGGGGTTAGTCAGCCCCAGCATTTT.

This chain connects TRBV30 to TRBJ1-6; possible D gene TRBD1, 6 bases. Germline lookup yields CDR1 GTSNPN and CDR2 SVGIG (reference sequence). The V end lost 3 bases, the J end lost 0 bases, and 15 bases lay between the germline ends. This CDR3 is built from 17 residues. CDR3 loop: CAWRQPGGGSYNSPLHF. The DNA of the CDR3 is TGTGCCTGGAGACAACCGGGAGGGGGCTCCTATAATTCACCCCTCCACTTT.

The gene calls are TRBV6-5 and TRBJ1-1; D uncertain. The CDR3 consists of 15 residues. Germline V CDR1 and CDR2: MNHEY, SVGAGI. The ends were cut back, 6 bases at V and 4 bases at J, with 18 bases in the middle. CDR3 sequence reads: CASSRVIGGSTEAFF. CDR3 sequence (DNA): TGTGCCAGCAGCCGAGTTATAGGAGGTAGCACTGAAGCTTTCTTT.

This sequence joins TRBV2 and TRBJ1-2; the D gene is possibly TRBD1 (5 bases). This CDR3 spans 16 amino acids. Germline V gene lookup returns CDR1 SNHLY and CDR2 FYNNEI. V dropped 2 bases and J dropped 8 bases, with 21 bases sitting between them. The CDR3 reads CASSELGGQGVGGYTF. The CDR3 DNA is TGTGCCAGCAGTGAATTGGGAGGGCAGGGAGTCGGGGGCTACACCTTC.

The chain joins TRBV14 to TRBJ2-2; 8 bases align to TRBD1. Looked up from germline, CDR1 is SGHDN and CDR2 is FVKESK. The CDR3 contains 15 residues. V gave up 5 bases and J gave up 3 bases; unmatched junction bases: 5. The CDR3 DNA reads TGTGCCAGCAGCTACCGGGACAGGCACACCGGGGAGCTGTTTTTT. It specifies CASSYRDRHTGELFF. The full variable domain, completed using reference TRBV14 and TRBJ2-2, is EAGVTQFPSHSVIEKGQTVTLRCDPISGHDNLYWYRRVMGKEIKFLLHFVKESKQDESGMPNNRFLAERTGGTYSTLKVQPAELEDSGVYFCASSYRDRHTGELFFGEGSRLTVL.

This clone was recorded a few times. V is TRBV6-2 or TRBV6-3 and J is TRBJ2-5; unclear D gene. The CDR3 sequence is 13 residues long. Germline loops: CDR1 MNHEY, CDR2 SVGEGT. The V gene lost 3 bases and the J gene lost 5 bases, with 10 bases spanning the gap. CDR3 sequence reads: CASSYPVPETQYF. In DNA form, the CDR3 reads TGTGCCAGCAGTTATCCCGTTCCGGAGACCCAGTACTTC.

This clone has a single count. V usage is TRBV3-1 (or the pseudogene TRBV3-2) and J usage is TRBJ2-1; D possibly corresponds to TRBD2 (6 bases). The V end was cut by 4 bases, the J end by 6 bases, with 22 bases between. This CDR3 region has 17 residues. The germline V gene encodes CDR1 LGHDT and CDR2 YNNKEL (reference sequence). DNA of the CDR3: TGTGCCAGCAGCCTTTTTAGCGGCACCGAACAAATCAATGAGCAGTTCTTC. Its protein is CASSLFSGTEQINEQFF.

V is TRBV20-1 and J is TRBJ1-2; 7 bases line up with TRBD1. Germline V gene data show CDR1 as DFQATT and CDR2 as SNEGSKA (reference sequence). CDR3 length: 17 residues. V lost 3 bases, J lost 7 bases, and 20 bases stayed unmatched. CDR3 region: CSASKPGTVGLQGGYTF. In nucleotides, the CDR3 is TGCAGTGCTAGTAAACCCGGGACAGTAGGATTGCAGGGTGGCTACACCTTC.

The rearrangement uses TRBV20-1 and TRBJ2-5; D call uncertain. Germline V gives CDR1 DFQATT, CDR2 SNEGSKA (reference sequence). Trimming stripped 3 bases from V and 5 bases from J, with 10 bases between. The CDR3 length is 12 residues. The CDR3 loop reads CSASKVSETQYF. The CDR3 bases are TGCAGTGCTAGTAAGGTTTCGGAGACCCAGTACTTC.

This clone has just one count. CDR3 protein: CASSSGGRKSEQYF. The CDR3 coding sequence is TGTGCCAGCAGCTCAGGGGGACGAAAGAGCGAGCAGTACTTC. This chain uses TRBV7-2 with TRBJ2-7; 7 bases fit TRBD1. CDR1 is SGHTA and CDR2 is FQGNSA in the germline V gene. The CDR3 loop spans 14 amino acids. After removal of 4 bases from V and 6 bases from J, the junction contained 9 bases not matched to a gene.

CDR3 nucleotide sequence: TGTGCCATCAGAGGGACAGGGGGACTCGAGCAGTACTTC. This sequence encodes CAIRGTGGLEQYF. The rearrangement links TRBV10-3 to TRBJ2-7, with TRBD1 identical over 11 bases. V lost 6 bases and J lost 6; bases outside the gene matches: 4. In germline, CDR1 is ENHRY, CDR2 SYGVKD. The CDR3 totals 13 residues.

This sequence joins TRBV7-3 and TRBJ2-2, with 9 nucleotides matching TRBD2. CDR1 and CDR2 from the germline V gene are SGHTA and FQGTGA. The length of the CDR3 is 16 residues. Trimming took 5 bases from V and 2 from J; bases not matched to a gene: 6. The CDR3 DNA is TGTGCCAGCAGCCAACCGACTAGCGGAAACACCGGGGAGCTGTTTTTT. This codes for CASSQPTSGNTGELFF.

The chain combines TRBV15 with TRBJ2-1; possibly TRBD2 for D (6 bases). Trimming stripped 1 base from V and 9 bases from J, with 10 bases between. The germline V gene has CDR1 LNHNV and CDR2 YYDKDF (reference sequence). This CDR3 is built from 13 residues. The CDR3 region is CATSRGTNSEQFF. CDR3 coding DNA: TGTGCCACCAGCAGAGGGACTAACAGTGAGCAGTTCTTC.

This clone was detected only a few times. This specimen includes other DNA sequences encoding the same CDR3. This chain links TRBV6-5 with TRBJ1-2, with D unclear. V was cut by 6 bases and J by 0 bases, with 5 bases left in between. The CDR3 contains 12 residues. The V gene's germline CDR1 is MNHEY and CDR2 SVGAGI. The CDR3 region has the DNA TGTGCCAGCAGATCAACTAACTATGGCTACACCTTC. Its protein product is CASRSTNYGYTF.

The chain links TRBV2 to TRBJ1-5; D gene unclear. The CDR3 covers 15 residues. Germline V gives CDR1 SNHLY, CDR2 FYNNEI. Between the trimmed V and J ends, which lost 6 bases and 0 bases, there was a span of 12 bases. In nucleotides, the CDR3 is TGTGCCAGCAGGCCCCTTGGGTATAGCAATCAGCCCCAGCATTTT. Amino acids: CASRPLGYSNQPQHF.

This clone has a single count. The chain couples TRBV2 to TRBJ2-1; no definite D call. CDR3 length equals 12 residues. Trimming removed 5 bases from V and 3 bases from J, with 5 bases in between. CDR1 is SNHLY and CDR2 is FYNNEI in the germline V gene. In DNA form, the CDR3 reads TGTGCCAGCAGTCCGGACTACAATGAGCAGTTCTTC. Its protein product is CASSPDYNEQFF.

CDR3 DNA: TGTGCCAGCAGCTTAGCGGGCAGGGGAACGAACGGGGAGCTGTTTTTT. Translated: CASSLAGRGTNGELFF. The chain employs TRBV7-6 and TRBJ2-2; D may be TRBD1 (6 bases). The germline gives CDR1 SGHVS, CDR2 FNYEAQ. This CDR3 spans 16 amino acids. V lost 0 bases, J lost 7 bases, and 15 bases lay in between.